The 8 T cell receptor beta chains below all came from one sample that was sequenced in a study of T cell responses to AZD1222 COVID-19 vaccine. The protocol was immunoSEQ multiplex PCR, while the TCRdb copy is restricted to in-frame clones and leaves out a portion. Of approximately 98,000 clones in the sample, around 90% were seen once. The specimen was peripheral blood, collected on day 0 of MenACWY control vaccination. The receptors originated from an adult in good health.

The chain links TRBV5-1 to TRBJ1-4; D might be TRBD1 (5 bases). Trimming removed 4 bases at V and 1 base at J, with 14 bases between. CDR1 is SGHRS and CDR2 is YFSETQ in the germline V gene. The CDR3 runs to 16 residues. CDR3 sequence reads: CASSPLPQGTNEKLFF. As DNA, the CDR3 is TGCGCCAGCAGCCCACTCCCTCAGGGAACTAATGAAAAACTGTTTTTT.

The chain employs TRBV6-2 or TRBV6-3 and TRBJ2-7; D gene uncertain. The CDR3 covers 12 residues. Trimming pared 4 bases from V and 3 bases from J, leaving 7 bases between. The germline V gene has CDR1 MNHEY and CDR2 SVGEGT. This CDR3 reads CASSSERYEQYF. Written as DNA, the CDR3 is TGTGCCAGCAGTTCTGAGCGCTACGAGCAGTACTTC.

The chain recombines TRBV2 with TRBJ1-2; D perhaps matches TRBD1 (6 bases). This CDR3 comprises 15 residues. Trimming removed 5 bases at V and 5 bases at J, with 18 bases between. Germline V gene data show CDR1 as SNHLY and CDR2 as FYNNEI. DNA of the CDR3: TGTGCCAGCAGTTTACAAGGGGAGGGGGGTTATGGCTACACCTTC. Protein: CASSLQGEGGYGYTF.

The chain joins TRBV3-1 (or the pseudogene TRBV3-2) to TRBJ1-6; 7 positions agree with TRBD1. Germline trimming cut 4 bases from V and 0 bases from J; bases unmatched to any gene: 3. The germline V gene encodes CDR1 LGHDT and CDR2 YNNKEL (reference sequence). The CDR3 covers 16 residues. In DNA, the CDR3 is TGTGCCAGCAGCCCGGGACAGAGCTCCTATAATTCACCCCTCCACTTT. This translates into CASSPGQSSYNSPLHF.

The CDR3, as DNA: TGTGCCAGCAGCTTAACAGACAGGGGGCCTGGCTACACCTTC. Residues: CASSLTDRGPGYTF. The chain links TRBV7-3 to TRBJ1-2; 10 positions agree with TRBD1. The CDR3 sequence is 14 residues long. V dropped 0 bases and J dropped 7; count of bases not matched to a gene: 2. CDR1 SGHTA and CDR2 FQGTGA come from the germline V gene.

The gene calls are TRBV20-1 and TRBJ1-6; D is uncertain. The germline CDR1 and CDR2 sequences are DFQATT and SNEGSKA (reference sequence). The CDR3 runs 11 residues. For the CDR3, the DNA is TGCAGCTCTTCACCGAGTTCACCCCTCCACTTT. Its protein is CSSSPSSPLHF.

The rearrangement uses TRBV30 and TRBJ1-5, with a tentative D call TRBD1 (5 bases). Germline V gives CDR1 GTSNPN, CDR2 SVGIG (reference sequence). This CDR3 contains 14 residues. The V end was cut by 5 bases, the J end by 7 bases, with 18 bases between. DNA for the CDR3: TGTGCCTGGGACCGGGGCCATGGTATGCAGCCCCAGCATTTT. Its protein is CAWDRGHGMQPQHF.

This clone was seen only once. CDR3 in DNA: TGTGCCAGCAGGGCCTTAAGTTCGGGGCGAGGGGCTGAAGCTTTCTTT. It translates to CASRALSSGRGAEAFF. V is TRBV5-4 and J is TRBJ1-1; a possible D gene is TRBD1 (5 bases). V shed 5 bases and J shed 6 bases, with 23 bases lying between them. The CDR3 runs to 16 residues. CDR1 and CDR2 (germline): SGHNT, YYREEE (reference sequence).